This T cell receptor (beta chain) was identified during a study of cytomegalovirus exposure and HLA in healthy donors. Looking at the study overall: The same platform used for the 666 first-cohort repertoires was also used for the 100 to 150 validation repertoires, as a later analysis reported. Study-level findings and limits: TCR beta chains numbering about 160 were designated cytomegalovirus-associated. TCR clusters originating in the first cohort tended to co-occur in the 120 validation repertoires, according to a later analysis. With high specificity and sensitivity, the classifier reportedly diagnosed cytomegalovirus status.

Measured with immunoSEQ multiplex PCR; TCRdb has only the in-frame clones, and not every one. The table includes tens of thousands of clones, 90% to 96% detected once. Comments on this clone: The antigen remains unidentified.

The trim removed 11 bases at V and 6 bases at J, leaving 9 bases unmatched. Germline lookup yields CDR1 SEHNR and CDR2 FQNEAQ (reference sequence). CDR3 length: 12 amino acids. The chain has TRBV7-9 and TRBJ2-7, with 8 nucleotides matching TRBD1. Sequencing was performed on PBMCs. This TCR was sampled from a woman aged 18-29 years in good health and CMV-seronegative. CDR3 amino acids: CAVGQGAFEQYF. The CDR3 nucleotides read TGTGCCGTCGGGCAGGGGGCCTTCGAGCAGTACTTC. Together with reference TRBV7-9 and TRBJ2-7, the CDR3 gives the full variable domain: DTGVSQNPRHKITKRGQNVTFRCDPISEHNRLYWYRQTLGQGPEFLTYFQNEAQLEKSRLLSDRFSAERPKGSFSTLEIQRTEQGDSAMYLCAVGQGAFEQYFGPGTRLTVT.